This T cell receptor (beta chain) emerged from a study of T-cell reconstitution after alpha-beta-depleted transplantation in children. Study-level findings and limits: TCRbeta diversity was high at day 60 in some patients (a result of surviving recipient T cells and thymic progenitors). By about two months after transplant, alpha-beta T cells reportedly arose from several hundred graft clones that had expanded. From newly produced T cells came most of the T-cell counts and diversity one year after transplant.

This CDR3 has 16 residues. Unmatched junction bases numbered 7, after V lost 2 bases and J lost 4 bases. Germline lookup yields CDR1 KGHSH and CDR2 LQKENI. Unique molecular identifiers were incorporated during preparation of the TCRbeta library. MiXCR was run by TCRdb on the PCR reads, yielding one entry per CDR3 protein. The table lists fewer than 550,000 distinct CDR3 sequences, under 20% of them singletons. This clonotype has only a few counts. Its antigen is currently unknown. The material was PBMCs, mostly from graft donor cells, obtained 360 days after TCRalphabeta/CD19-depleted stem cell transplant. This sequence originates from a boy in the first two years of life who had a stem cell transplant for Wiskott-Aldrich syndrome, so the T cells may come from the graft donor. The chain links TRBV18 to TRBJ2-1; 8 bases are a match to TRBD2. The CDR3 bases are TGTGCCAGCTCACCATCACTAGCGGCCCTTTACAATGAGCAGTTCTTC. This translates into CASSPSLAALYNEQFF.